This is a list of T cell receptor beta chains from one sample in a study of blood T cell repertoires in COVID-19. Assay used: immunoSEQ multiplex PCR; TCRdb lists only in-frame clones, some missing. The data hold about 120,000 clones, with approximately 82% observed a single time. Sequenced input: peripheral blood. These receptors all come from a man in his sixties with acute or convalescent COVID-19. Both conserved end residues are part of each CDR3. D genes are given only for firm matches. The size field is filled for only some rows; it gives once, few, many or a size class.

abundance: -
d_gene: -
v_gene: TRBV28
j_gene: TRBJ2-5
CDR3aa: CASSSPLEYQETQYF
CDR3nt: TGTGCCAGCAGTTCCCCCTTGGAGTACCAAGAGACCCAGTACTTC

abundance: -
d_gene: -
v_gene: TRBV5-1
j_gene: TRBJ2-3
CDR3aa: CASSSMGGTDTQYF
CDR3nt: TGCGCCAGCAGCTCGATGGGCGGCACAGATACGCAGTATTTT

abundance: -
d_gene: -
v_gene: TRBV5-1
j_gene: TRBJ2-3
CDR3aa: CASSSQSTDTQYF
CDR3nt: TGCGCCAGCAGCTCCCAAAGCACAGATACGCAGTATTTT

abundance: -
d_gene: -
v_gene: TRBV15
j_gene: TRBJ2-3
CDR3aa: CATSLGGTDTQYF
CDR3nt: TGTGCCACCAGCCTCGGGGGTACAGATACGCAGTATTTT

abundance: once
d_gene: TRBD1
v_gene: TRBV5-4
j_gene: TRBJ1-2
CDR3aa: CASSPQTGGLGYTF
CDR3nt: TGTGCCAGCAGCCCACAAACAGGGGGGCTAGGCTACACCTTC

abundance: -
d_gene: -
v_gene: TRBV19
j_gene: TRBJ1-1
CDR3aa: CASRLWESAEAFF
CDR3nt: TGTGCCAGTAGACTTTGGGAGTCCGCTGAAGCTTTCTTT

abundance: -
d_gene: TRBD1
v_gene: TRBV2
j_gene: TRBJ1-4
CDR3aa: CASERDRGREKLFF
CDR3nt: TGTGCCAGCGAAAGGGACAGGGGGCGTGAAAAACTGTTTTTT

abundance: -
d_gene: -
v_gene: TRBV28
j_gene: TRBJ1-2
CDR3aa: CASRRVGGNYGYTF
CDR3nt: TGTGCCAGCAGGCGGGTGGGGGGGAACTATGGCTACACCTTC

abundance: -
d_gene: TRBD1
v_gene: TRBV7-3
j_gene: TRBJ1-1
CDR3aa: CASSTEEGATEAFF
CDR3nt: TGTGCCAGCAGTACCGAGGAGGGGGCCACTGAAGCTTTCTTT

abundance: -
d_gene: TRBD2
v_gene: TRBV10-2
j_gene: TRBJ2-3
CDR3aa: CATGLFGRDTQYF
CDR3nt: TGCGCCACGGGACTATTCGGAAGAGATACGCAGTATTTT

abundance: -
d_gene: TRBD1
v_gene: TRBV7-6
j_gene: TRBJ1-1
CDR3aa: CASSPLGQGNTEAFF
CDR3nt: TGTGCCAGCAGCCCCTTGGGACAGGGGAACACTGAAGCTTTCTTT

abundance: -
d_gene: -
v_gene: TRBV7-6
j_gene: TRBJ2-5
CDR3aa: CASSSPAEGETQYF
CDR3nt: TGTGCCAGCAGCTCCCCAGCGGAGGGGGAGACCCAGTACTTC

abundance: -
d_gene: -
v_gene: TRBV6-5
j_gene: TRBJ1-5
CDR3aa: CASSIVGASNQPQHF
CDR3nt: TGTGCCAGCAGTATTGTAGGGGCAAGCAATCAGCCCCAGCATTTT

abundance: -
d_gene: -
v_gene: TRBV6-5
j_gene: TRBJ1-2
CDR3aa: CASSFRFTDGYTF
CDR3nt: TGTGCCAGCAGCTTTCGGTTTACGGATGGCTACACCTTC

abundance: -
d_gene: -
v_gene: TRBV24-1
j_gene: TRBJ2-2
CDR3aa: CATSDLPRTGELFF
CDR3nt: TGTGCCACCAGTGATTTGCCGAGAACCGGGGAGCTGTTTTTT

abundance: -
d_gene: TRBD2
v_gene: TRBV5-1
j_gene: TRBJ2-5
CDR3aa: CASSWGTREETQYF
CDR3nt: TGCGCCAGCAGCTGGGGGACTAGGGAAGAGACCCAGTACTTC

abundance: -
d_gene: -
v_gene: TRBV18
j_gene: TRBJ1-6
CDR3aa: CASSPLQGPDSPLHF
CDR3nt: TGTGCCAGCTCACCCCTCCAGGGGCCGGATTCACCCCTCCACTTT

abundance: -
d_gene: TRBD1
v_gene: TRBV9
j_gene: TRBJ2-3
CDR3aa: CASSLAGTVGLDTQYF
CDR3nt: TGTGCCAGCAGCCTAGCAGGGACAGTGGGGTTGGATACGCAGTATTTT

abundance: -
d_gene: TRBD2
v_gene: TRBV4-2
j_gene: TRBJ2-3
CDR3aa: CASSRYASGLQDTQYF
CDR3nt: TGTGCCAGCAGCCGGTACGCTAGCGGGCTACAGGATACGCAGTATTTT

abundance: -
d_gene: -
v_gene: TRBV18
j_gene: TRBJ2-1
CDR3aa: CASSLQGPDLNEQFF
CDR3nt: TGTGCCAGCTCACTACAGGGCCCCGACCTAAATGAGCAGTTCTTC

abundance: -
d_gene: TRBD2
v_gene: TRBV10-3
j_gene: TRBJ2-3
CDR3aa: CATGTSRDTQYF
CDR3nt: TGTGCCACCGGGACTAGCCGGGATACGCAGTATTTT

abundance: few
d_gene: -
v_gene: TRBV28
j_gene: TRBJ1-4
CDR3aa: CASSPSGYTAANEKLFF
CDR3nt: TGTGCCAGCAGCCCAAGCGGGTACACCGCGGCTAATGAAAAACTGTTTTTT

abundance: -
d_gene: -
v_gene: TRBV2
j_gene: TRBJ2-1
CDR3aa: CASSEMRDEQFF
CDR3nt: TGTGCCAGCAGTGAGATGCGGGATGAGCAGTTCTTC

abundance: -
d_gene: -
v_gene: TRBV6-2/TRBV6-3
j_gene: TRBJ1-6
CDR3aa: CASSSGVLNSPLHF
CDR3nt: TGTGCCAGCAGCTCAGGGGTTTTGAATTCACCCCTCCACTTT

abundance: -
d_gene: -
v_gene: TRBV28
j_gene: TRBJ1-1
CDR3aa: CASSLGGRISTEAFF
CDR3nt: TGTGCCAGCAGTTTGGGGGGGCGCATTTCGACTGAAGCTTTCTTT

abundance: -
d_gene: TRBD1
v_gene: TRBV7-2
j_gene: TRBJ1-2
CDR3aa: CASSFRTGDYGYTF
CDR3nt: TGTGCCAGCAGCTTTCGGACAGGGGACTATGGCTACACCTTC

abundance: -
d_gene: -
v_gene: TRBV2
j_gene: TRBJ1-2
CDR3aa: CASRARTDAFYGYTF
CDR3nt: TGTGCCAGCAGAGCACGAACAGACGCGTTCTATGGCTACACCTTC

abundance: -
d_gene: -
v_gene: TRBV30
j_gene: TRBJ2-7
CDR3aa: CAWSAGWGQNEQYF
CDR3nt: TGTGCCTGGAGTGCCGGCTGGGGGCAAAACGAGCAGTACTTC

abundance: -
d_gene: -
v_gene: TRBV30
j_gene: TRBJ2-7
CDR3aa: CAWSPGLNYEQYF
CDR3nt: TGTGCCTGGAGCCCCGGACTGAACTACGAGCAGTACTTC

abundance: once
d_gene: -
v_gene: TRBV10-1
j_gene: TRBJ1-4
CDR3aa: CASSESGAGGEKLFF
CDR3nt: TGCGCCAGCAGTGAGTCGGGGGCTGGGGGCGAAAAACTGTTTTTT

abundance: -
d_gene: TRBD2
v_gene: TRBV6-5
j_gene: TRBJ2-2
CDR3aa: CASGTGGTGELFF
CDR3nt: TGTGCCAGCGGAACGGGGGGCACCGGGGAGCTGTTTTTT

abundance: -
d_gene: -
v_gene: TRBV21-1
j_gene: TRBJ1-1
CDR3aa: CAIERGPFRGNTEAFF
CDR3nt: TGTGCCATCGAGCGGGGCCCATTCAGGGGGAACACTGAAGCTTTCTTT

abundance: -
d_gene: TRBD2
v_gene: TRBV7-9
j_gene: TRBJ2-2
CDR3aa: CASSLATGLAVNTGELFF
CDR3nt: TGTGCCAGCAGCTTAGCGACAGGACTAGCGGTGAACACCGGGGAGCTGTTTTTT

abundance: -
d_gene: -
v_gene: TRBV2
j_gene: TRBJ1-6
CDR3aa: CASSVAGNNSPLHF
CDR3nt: TGTGCCAGCAGTGTGGCAGGGAATAATTCACCCCTCCACTTT

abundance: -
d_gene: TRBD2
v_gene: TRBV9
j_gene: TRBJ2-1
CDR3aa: CASGGSGNGYNEQFF
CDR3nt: TGTGCCAGCGGGGGTAGCGGGAATGGTTACAATGAGCAGTTCTTC

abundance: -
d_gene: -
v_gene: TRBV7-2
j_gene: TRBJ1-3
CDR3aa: CASSAQAFSGNTIYF
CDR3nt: TGTGCCAGCAGCGCACAGGCGTTCTCTGGAAACACCATATATTTT

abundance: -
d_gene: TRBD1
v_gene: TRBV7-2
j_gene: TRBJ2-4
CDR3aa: CASSFRDRGRIQYF
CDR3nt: TGTGCCAGCAGCTTCAGGGACAGGGGGCGCATTCAGTACTTC

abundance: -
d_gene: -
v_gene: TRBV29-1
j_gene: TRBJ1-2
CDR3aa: CSVEERGANYGYTF
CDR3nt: TGCAGCGTTGAAGAGAGAGGAGCTAACTATGGCTACACCTTC

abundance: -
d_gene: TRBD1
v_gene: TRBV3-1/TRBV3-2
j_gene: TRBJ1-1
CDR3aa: CASSQGTGFIGTEAFF
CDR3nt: TGTGCCAGCAGCCAGGGGACAGGGTTTATAGGCACTGAAGCTTTCTTT

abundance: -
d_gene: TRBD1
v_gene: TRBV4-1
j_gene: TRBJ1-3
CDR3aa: CASSPRDRVSVGLGNTIYF
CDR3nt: TGCGCCAGCAGCCCTCGGGACAGGGTTTCGGTCGGGCTGGGAAACACCATATATTTT

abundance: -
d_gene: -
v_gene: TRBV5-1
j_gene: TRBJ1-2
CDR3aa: CASSSGGSANYGYTF
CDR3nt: TGCGCCAGCAGCTCCGGGGGGTCAGCTAACTATGGCTACACCTTC

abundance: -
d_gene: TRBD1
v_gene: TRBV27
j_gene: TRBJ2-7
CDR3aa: CASRPGQTKSYEQYF
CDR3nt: TGTGCCAGCAGACCGGGACAGACGAAATCCTACGAGCAGTACTTC

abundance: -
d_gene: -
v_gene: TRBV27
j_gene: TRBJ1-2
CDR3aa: CASRVPWGRGYGYTF
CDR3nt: TGTGCCAGCAGAGTACCCTGGGGGCGAGGCTATGGCTACACCTTC

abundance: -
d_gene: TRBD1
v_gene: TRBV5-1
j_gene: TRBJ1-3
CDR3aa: CASSYTGTGSGNTIYF
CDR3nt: TGCGCCAGCAGCTATACCGGGACAGGCTCTGGAAACACCATATATTTT

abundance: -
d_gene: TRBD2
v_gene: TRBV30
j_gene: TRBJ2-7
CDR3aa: CAWSVRGGTEQYF
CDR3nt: TGTGCCTGGAGTGTACGGGGAGGGACCGAGCAGTACTTC

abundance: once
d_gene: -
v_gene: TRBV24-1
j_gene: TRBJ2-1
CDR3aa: CATSDLVTSSYNEQFF
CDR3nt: TGTGCCACCAGTGATTTAGTCACGAGCTCCTACAATGAGCAGTTCTTC

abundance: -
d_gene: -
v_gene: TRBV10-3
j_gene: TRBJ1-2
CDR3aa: CAISLQQLANYGYTF
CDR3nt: TGTGCCATCAGTCTTCAGCAGCTAGCTAACTATGGCTACACCTTC

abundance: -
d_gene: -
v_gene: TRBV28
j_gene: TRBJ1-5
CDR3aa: CASSGNQPQHF
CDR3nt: TGTGCCAGCAGCGGCAATCAGCCCCAGCATTTT

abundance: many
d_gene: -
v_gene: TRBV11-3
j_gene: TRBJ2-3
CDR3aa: CASSPAGGQDTQYF
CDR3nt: TGTGCCAGCAGCCCAGCCGGGGGGCAAGATACGCAGTATTTT

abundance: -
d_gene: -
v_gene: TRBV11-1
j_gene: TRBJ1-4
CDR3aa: CASSLLVARGEKLFF
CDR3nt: TGTGCCAGCAGCTTGTTAGTTGCAAGAGGAGAAAAACTGTTTTTT

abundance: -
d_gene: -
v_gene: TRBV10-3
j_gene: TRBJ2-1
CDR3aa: CAISGGIGGEQFF
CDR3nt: TGTGCCATCAGTGGGGGTATAGGGGGTGAGCAGTTCTTC

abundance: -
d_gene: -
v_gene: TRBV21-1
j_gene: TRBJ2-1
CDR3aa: CASSKGGGVSNEQFF
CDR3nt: TGTGCCAGCAGCAAAGGGGGGGGAGTAAGTAATGAGCAGTTCTTC

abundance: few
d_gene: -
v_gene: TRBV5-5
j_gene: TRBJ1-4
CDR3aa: CASSFDVGGTNEKLFF
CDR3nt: TGTGCCAGCAGCTTCGATGTCGGGGGAACTAATGAAAAACTGTTTTTT

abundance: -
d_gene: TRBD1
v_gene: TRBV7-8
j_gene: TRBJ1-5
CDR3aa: CASSLVGQGGQPQHF
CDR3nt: TGTGCCAGCAGCTTAGTCGGGCAGGGGGGTCAGCCCCAGCATTTT

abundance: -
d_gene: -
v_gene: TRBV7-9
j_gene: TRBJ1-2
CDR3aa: CASSPDSYGYTF
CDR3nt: TGTGCCAGCAGCCCTGACAGTTATGGCTACACCTTC

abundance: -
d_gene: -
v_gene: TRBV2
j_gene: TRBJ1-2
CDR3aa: CASSGEGYGYTF
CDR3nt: TGTGCCAGCAGTGGGGAGGGCTATGGCTACACCTTC